The clone carrying this T cell receptor beta chain was recorded a few times. V shed 5 bases and J shed 9 bases, with 11 bases lying between them. Germline CDR1 reads SGHTA; CDR2 reads FQGNSA. The CDR3 contains 12 residues. This sample stems from a study of T-cell reconstitution after alpha-beta-depleted transplantation in children. Unique molecular identifiers featured in how the TCRbeta library was prepared. TCRdb fed the PCR reads into MiXCR, producing one record per CDR3 protein. The table includes about 540,000 distinct CDR3 sequences, around 19% detected once. This receptor was obtained from a human donor who donated a stem cell graft to a child with acute lymphoblastic leukemia. The source was PBMCs from the stem cell graft donor, collected from the stem cell graft. J is TRBJ2-1 and V is TRBV7-2, with D possibly being TRBD2 (5 bases). This chain's CDR3 is CASSPFRGEQFF. The DNA of the CDR3 is TGTGCCAGCAGCCCTTTCCGGGGTGAGCAGTTCTTC.